A selection of T cell receptor beta chains follows, all from one sample in a study of T cells after yellow fever vaccination. TCRdb reprocessed the 5' RACE reads via MiXCR and lists one record per CDR3 protein. The data show about 300,000 distinct CDR3 sequences, about 6.6% seen once. Sequencing used PBMCs, obtained approximately 40 days after the first yellow fever vaccination. All receptors derive from a man aged 18 to 30 who received the YFV17D yellow fever vaccine. CDR3s include the opening cysteine and the closing phenylalanine or tryptophan. A D gene is named only where the DNA matches it firmly. Some rows have no size entry. The others give once, few or many, or a class for an expanded clone.

v_call	j_call	d_call	clone_size	cdr3_aa	cdr3_nt
TRBV27	TRBJ2-1	.	many	CASSLNGEQFF	TGTGCCAGCAGTTTAAACGGGGAGCAGTTCTTC
TRBV7-3	TRBJ1-1	.	.	CASSSAGGNTEAFF	TGTGCCAGCAGTTCGGCAGGCGGGAACACTGAAGCTTTCTTT
TRBV20-1	TRBJ2-3	TRBD2	.	CSVSGGESDTQYF	TGCAGTGTGAGCGGGGGGGAATCAGATACGCAGTATTTT
TRBV9	TRBJ2-6	.	.	CASSVGVGANVLTF	TGTGCCAGCAGCGTAGGGGTCGGGGCCAACGTCCTGACTTTC
TRBV28	TRBJ2-3	.	few	CACHEAPTDTQYF	TGTGCCTGCCACGAGGCGCCGACAGATACGCAGTATTTT
TRBV12-5	TRBJ2-2	.	few	CASGLAIKTENTGELFF	TGTGCTAGTGGTTTGGCTATCAAGACAGAGAACACCGGGGAGCTGTTTTTT
TRBV5-1	TRBJ1-1	.	.	CASSLGILGGNTEAFF	TGCGCCAGCAGCTTGGGAATCCTCGGTGGGAACACTGAAGCTTTCTTT
TRBV20-1	TRBJ2-3	.	few	CSARVGQGTDTQYF	TGCAGTGCTCGTGTCGGGCAGGGCACAGATACGCAGTATTTT
TRBV5-5	TRBJ1-6	.	few	CASRDGTTGSPLHF	TGTGCCAGCAGGGATGGGACGACGGGGTCACCCCTCCACTTT
TRBV10-3	TRBJ1-1	.	.	CAISDRSPEAFF	TGTGCCATCAGTGACAGGTCCCCTGAAGCTTTCTTT
TRBV4-2	TRBJ2-7	.	few	CASSQYGSYEQYF	TGTGCCAGCAGCCAATACGGGAGCTACGAGCAGTACTTC
TRBV4-1	TRBJ2-1	TRBD2	few	CASSQGRGDNEQFF	TGCGCCAGCAGCCAAGGGCGGGGGGACAATGAGCAGTTCTTC